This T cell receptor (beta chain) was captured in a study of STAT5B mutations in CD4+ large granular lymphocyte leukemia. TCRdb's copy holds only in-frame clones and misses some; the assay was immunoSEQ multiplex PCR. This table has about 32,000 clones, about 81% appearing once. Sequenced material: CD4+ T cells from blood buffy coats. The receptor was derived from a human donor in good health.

The CDR3 reads CASSDGTGQNYGYTF. CDR3 sequence (DNA): TGTGCCAGCAGCGACGGGACAGGGCAAAACTATGGCTACACCTTC. The chain carries TRBV6-6 and TRBJ1-2; 9 bases line up with TRBD1. CDR1 is MNHNY, CDR2 SVGAGI, per germline (reference sequence). After removal of 6 bases from V and 2 bases from J, the junction contained 7 bases not matched to a gene. The CDR3 totals 15 residues.